A selection of T cell receptor beta chains follows, all from one sample in a study of PD-L1 blockade in urothelial cancer. Clones were sequenced by immunoSEQ multiplex PCR, and TCRdb holds only the in-frame ones, with some missing. The sample lists 42,000 or so clones; more than 75% were seen once. This sample comprised PBMCs, obtained around atezolizumab (anti-PD-L1) treatment. The receptor set was obtained from a man between 60 and 70 years old with urothelial cancer. The CDR3 runs from the conserved cysteine through the conserved F or W. Each record gives: J gene, clone size, V gene, D gene, CDR3 DNA, CDR3 protein. The D gene is left open where the match is weak. Only part of the rows carry a size: once, few, many, or a class if the clone is expanded.

TRBJ2-1	-	TRBV30	TRBD2	TGTGCCTGGAGTGCTGGACTAGGTACGAATGAGCAGTTCTTC	CAWSAGLGTNEQFF
TRBJ2-1	-	TRBV15	-	TGTGCCACCAGCATAACCCGGGATAGGAATGAGCAGTTCTTC	CATSITRDRNEQFF
TRBJ2-2	-	TRBV28	-	TGTGCCAGCAGGAAACAGGCGACCGGGGAGCTGTTTTTT	CASRKQATGELFF
TRBJ1-5	-	TRBV30	-	TGTGCCTGGAGTCCCGGGACACTCAGCAATCAGCCCCAGCATTTT	CAWSPGTLSNQPQHF
TRBJ1-6	-	TRBV4-2	-	TGTGCCAGCAGCCAAGATGCAACTTATAATTCACCCCTCCACTTT	CASSQDATYNSPLHF
TRBJ2-1	-	TRBV6-6	-	TGTGCCAGCAGCCCCGGCTACAATGAGCAGTTCTTC	CASSPGYNEQFF
TRBJ1-6	few	TRBV7-8	-	TGTGCCAGCAGCTTAGCGGCGGAGAATTCACCCCTCCACTTT	CASSLAAENSPLHF
TRBJ2-1	-	TRBV10-3	TRBD2	TGTGCCACCCTAGCGGGAGAGGGAAATGAGCAGTTCTTC	CATLAGEGNEQFF
TRBJ2-5	-	TRBV6-6	TRBD2	TGTGCCAGCACCCCCGGGGGGGGTAAAGAGACCCAGTACTTC	CASTPGGGKETQYF
TRBJ2-1	once	TRBV28	TRBD2	TGTGCCAGCAGCTCCCCCCTAGCGGGGACATACAATGAGCAGTTCTTC	CASSSPLAGTYNEQFF
TRBJ1-2	-	TRBV6-6	-	TGTGCCAGCAGTTACGACAGAAGCTATGGCTACACCTTC	CASSYDRSYGYTF
TRBJ1-5	-	TRBV7-2	TRBD1	TGTGCCAGCAGCTTATTTCACAGGGGGGATAGCAATCAGCCCCAGCATTTT	CASSLFHRGDSNQPQHF
TRBJ2-5	-	TRBV14	TRBD2	TGTGCCAGCAGCCAAGCACTTGCGGGGGGCCAAGAGACCCAGTACTTC	CASSQALAGGQETQYF
TRBJ1-2	-	TRBV5-4	-	TGTGCCAGCAGCTTTTGGGGGGTAGAGGGCTACACCTTC	CASSFWGVEGYTF
TRBJ1-1	-	TRBV19	-	TGTGCCAGTAGTACTCCGGGATCGAACACTGAAGCTTTCTTT	CASSTPGSNTEAFF
TRBJ1-2	-	TRBV11-2	TRBD1	TGTGCCAGCAGCTTATATTCCGGGACAGGGACGGGTGGCTACACCTTC	CASSLYSGTGTGGYTF
TRBJ1-1	-	TRBV27	-	TGTGCCAGCAGTCCCCGGGGTGTGAACACTGAAGCTTTCTTT	CASSPRGVNTEAFF
TRBJ2-2	-	TRBV7-6	-	TGTGCCAGCAGCTTACAGGCGTCCGGGGAGCTGTTTTTT	CASSLQASGELFF
TRBJ1-2	-	TRBV29-1	-	TGCAGCGTCCACCGGGACACCTATGGCTACACCTTC	CSVHRDTYGYTF
TRBJ1-6	once	TRBV5-5	-	TGTGCCAGCAGCTTGGATGGCCTTACACCCCTCCACTTT	CASSLDGLTPLHF
TRBJ1-1	-	TRBV11-3	-	TGTGCCAGCAGCCGGGGCAGGGGAGGGGACACTGAAGCTTTCTTT	CASSRGRGGDTEAFF
TRBJ2-7	-	TRBV14	TRBD2	TGTGCCAGCAGCCTCGGCGGGGGGACCTACGAGCAGTACTTC	CASSLGGGTYEQYF
TRBJ2-5	once	TRBV15	-	TGTGCCACCAGCAGAGATCAACTCGGGGAGACCCAGTACTTC	CATSRDQLGETQYF
TRBJ2-5	-	TRBV11-2	-	TGTGCCAGCAGCTTACAGGGCCCCGGGACACAAGAGACCCAGTACTTC	CASSLQGPGTQETQYF
TRBJ2-7	-	TRBV28	-	TGTGCCAGCAGTGCCGTAGGACAGAGCCGGGCCTACGAGCAGTACTTC	CASSAVGQSRAYEQYF
TRBJ2-1	-	TRBV10-3	TRBD2	TGTGCCACCGTAGAGGCTAGCGGGGGAGGTGAGCAGTTCTTC	CATVEASGGGEQFF
TRBJ1-2	few	TRBV30	TRBD1	TGTGCCTGGGACAGGGCCCGCTATGGCTACACCTTC	CAWDRARYGYTF
TRBJ2-4	-	TRBV6-1	-	TGTGCCAGCAATTTGGACAGAGGGGAAAACATTCAGTACTTC	CASNLDRGENIQYF
TRBJ2-7	few	TRBV11-2	TRBD1	TGTGCCAGCAGCTTAGTCGACAGGGGTCCCTACGAGCAGTACTTC	CASSLVDRGPYEQYF
TRBJ2-7	-	TRBV11-2	-	TGTGCCAGCAGCTACCAGGACAGCCTCTCCTACGAGCAGTACTTC	CASSYQDSLSYEQYF
TRBJ1-5	-	TRBV15	TRBD1	TGTGCCACCAGCACTCCCAAAGGGGGGACAGGGCCCCCTCAGCCCCAGCATTTT	CATSTPKGGTGPPQPQHF
TRBJ2-3	-	TRBV4-1	-	TGCGCCAGCAGCCTTTGGCAGGGGAGCACAGATACGCAGTATTTT	CASSLWQGSTDTQYF
TRBJ2-6	-	TRBV7-2	TRBD2	TGTGCCAGCAGCCCCACTAGCGGGAGGGCTGGGGCCAACGTCCTGACTTTC	CASSPTSGRAGANVLTF
TRBJ2-6	-	TRBV2	-	TGTGCCAGCAGTCATTGGAGCTCTGGGGCCAACGTCCTGACTTTC	CASSHWSSGANVLTF
TRBJ1-4	-	TRBV5-1	TRBD1	TGCGCCAGCAGCTTAGAAGGACAGGGGAGAAGTGAAAAACTGTTTTTT	CASSLEGQGRSEKLFF
TRBJ1-5	-	TRBV6-6	TRBD1	TGTGCCAGCACCGGGACAGGTAATCAGCCCCAGCATTTT	CASTGTGNQPQHF
TRBJ2-7	-	TRBV5-6	-	TGTGCCAGCAGGATCGGGTACGAGCAGTACTTC	CASRIGYEQYF
TRBJ2-3	-	TRBV5-1	TRBD2	TGCGCCAGCAGCATAAGCGGGGTCCGCACAGATACGCAGTATTTT	CASSISGVRTDTQYF
TRBJ1-1	-	TRBV19	-	TGTGCCAGTAGTTCTCTCAAGGAGGGTCCCACTGAAGCTTTCTTT	CASSSLKEGPTEAFF
TRBJ1-1	-	TRBV19	TRBD1	TGTGCCAGTAGTATGGGGGACAGGGGTTCGGGCACTGAAGCTTTCTTT	CASSMGDRGSGTEAFF
TRBJ2-1	once	TRBV13	TRBD2	TGTGCCAGCAGCTCGGGACTAGCGGGAGGGCCAGGGGACAATGAGCAGTTCTTC	CASSSGLAGGPGDNEQFF
TRBJ2-1	-	TRBV5-1	-	TGCGCCAGCAGCCCACAGGGTAGAGTCGAGAATGAGCAGTTCTTC	CASSPQGRVENEQFF
TRBJ2-1	-	TRBV28	TRBD2	TGTGCCAGCAGTTTGGCTAGGACTAGCGGGAGGAATGAGCAGTTCTTC	CASSLARTSGRNEQFF
TRBJ2-5	-	TRBV2	-	TGTGCCAGCAGCGCGGACAGCAGAGGACAAGAGACCCAGTACTTC	CASSADSRGQETQYF
TRBJ2-5	-	TRBV4-3	-	TGCGCCAGCAGCCAAGACCTAGCGAGGGAGACCCAGTACTTC	CASSQDLARETQYF
TRBJ2-7	-	TRBV5-5	TRBD1	TGTGCCAGCAGCTTGGGGACAGGGGTTTCCTACGAGCAGTACTTC	CASSLGTGVSYEQYF
TRBJ2-7	-	TRBV10-3	-	TGTGCCCTCAGGGAGGAGCTTTCCTACGAGCAGTACTTC	CALREELSYEQYF
TRBJ2-7	-	TRBV29-1	-	TGCAGCGTTGCACACAGGTCCTCCTACGAGCAGTACTTC	CSVAHRSSYEQYF
TRBJ1-5	-	TRBV7-8	-	TGTGCCAGCAGCTTAGCGCCGGATCAGCCCCAGCATTTT	CASSLAPDQPQHF
TRBJ2-3	-	TRBV15	-	TGTGCCACCAGCAGAGAGCTCCGTACCGGGACAAGGGCAGATACGCAGTATTTT	CATSRELRTGTRADTQYF
TRBJ2-5	few	TRBV11-2	-	TGTGCCAGCAGCTTAGCCCAGGGCTGGGGAGAGACCCAGTACTTC	CASSLAQGWGETQYF
TRBJ1-1	-	TRBV4-3	TRBD1	TGCGCCAGCAGCCAACACAGGGGCGGGACTGAAGCTTTCTTT	CASSQHRGGTEAFF
TRBJ2-5	-	TRBV7-9	-	TGTGCCAGCAGCCAAAGCGGCGAAGAGACCCAGTACTTC	CASSQSGEETQYF